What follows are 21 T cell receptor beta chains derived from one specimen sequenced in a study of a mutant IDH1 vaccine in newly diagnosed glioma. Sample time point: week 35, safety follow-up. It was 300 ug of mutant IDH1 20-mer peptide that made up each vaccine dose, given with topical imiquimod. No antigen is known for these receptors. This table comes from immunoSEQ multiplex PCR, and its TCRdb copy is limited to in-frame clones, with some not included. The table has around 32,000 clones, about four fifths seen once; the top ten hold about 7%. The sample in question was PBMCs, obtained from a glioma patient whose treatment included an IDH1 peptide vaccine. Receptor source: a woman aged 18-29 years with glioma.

The CDR3, as DNA: TGTGCCAGCAGCCCCAGGATCGGGGCCAATAACTATGGCTACACCTTC. It yields the protein CASSPRIGANNYGYTF. The rearrangement uses TRBV7-8 and TRBJ1-2; perhaps TRBD1 as D (5 bases). The CDR3 extends over 16 amino acids. Per germline, CDR1 SGHVS and CDR2 FQNEAQ. V dropped 5 bases and J dropped 1 base, with 17 bases sitting between them.

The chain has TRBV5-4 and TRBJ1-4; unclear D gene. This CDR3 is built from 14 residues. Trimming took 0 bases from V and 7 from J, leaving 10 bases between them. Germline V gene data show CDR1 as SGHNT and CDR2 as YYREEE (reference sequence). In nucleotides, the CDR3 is TGTGCCAGCAGCTTGGGGGGTGCCAGTGAAAAACTGTTTTTT. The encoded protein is CASSLGGASEKLFF. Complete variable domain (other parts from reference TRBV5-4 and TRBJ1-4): ETGVTQSPTHLIKTRGQQVTLRCSSQSGHNTVSWYQQALGQGPQFIFQYYREEENGRGNFPPRFSGLQFPNYSSELNVNALELDDSALYLCASSLGGASEKLFFGSGTQLSVL.

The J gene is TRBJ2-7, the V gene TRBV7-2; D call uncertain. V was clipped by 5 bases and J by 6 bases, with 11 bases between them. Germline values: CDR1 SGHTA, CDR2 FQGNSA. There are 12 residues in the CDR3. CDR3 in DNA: TGTGCCAGCAGCAACTTCGGACCCGAGCAGTACTTC. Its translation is CASSNFGPEQYF.

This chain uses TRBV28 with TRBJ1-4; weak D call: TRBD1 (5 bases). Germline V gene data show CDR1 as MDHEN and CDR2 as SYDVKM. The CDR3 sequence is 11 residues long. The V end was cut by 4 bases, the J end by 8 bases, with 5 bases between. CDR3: CASSWDEKLFF. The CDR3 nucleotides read TGTGCCAGCAGTTGGGACGAAAAACTGTTTTTT.

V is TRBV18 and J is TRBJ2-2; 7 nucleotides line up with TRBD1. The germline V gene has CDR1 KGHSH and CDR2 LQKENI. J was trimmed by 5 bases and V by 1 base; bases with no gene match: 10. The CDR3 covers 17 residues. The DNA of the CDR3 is TGTGCCAGCTCACCACGAATCTTGCAGGGGGAGACCGGGGAGCTGTTTTTT. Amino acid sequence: CASSPRILQGETGELFF. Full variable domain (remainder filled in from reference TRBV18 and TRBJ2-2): NAGVMQNPRHLVRRRGQEARLRCSPMKGHSHVYWYRQLPEEGLKFMVYLQKENIIDESGMPKERFSAEFPKEGPSILRIQQVVRGDSAAYFCASSPRILQGETGELFFGEGSRLTVL.

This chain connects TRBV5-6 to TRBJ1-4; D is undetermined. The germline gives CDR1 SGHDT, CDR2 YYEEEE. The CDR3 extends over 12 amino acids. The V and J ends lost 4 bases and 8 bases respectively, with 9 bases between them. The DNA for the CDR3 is TGTGCCAGCAGCCGGGCGGGAGAAAAACTGTTTTTT. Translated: CASSRAGEKLFF.

CDR3 residues: CASSEARQAGPQHF. The CDR3 DNA is TGTGCCAGCAGTGAAGCGCGCCAGGCAGGCCCCCAGCATTTT. The gene calls are TRBV6-1 and TRBJ1-5; D gene unclear. The ends were cut back, 0 bases at V and 10 bases at J, with 13 bases in the middle. Germline values: CDR1 MNHNS, CDR2 SASEGT. This CDR3 region has 14 residues.

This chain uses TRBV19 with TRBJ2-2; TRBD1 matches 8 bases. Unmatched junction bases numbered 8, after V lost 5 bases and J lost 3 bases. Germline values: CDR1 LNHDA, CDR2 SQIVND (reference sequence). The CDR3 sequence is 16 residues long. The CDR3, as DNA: TGTGCCAGTAGTGGGCCAGGGACAGGTTACACCGGGGAGCTGTTTTTT. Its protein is CASSGPGTGYTGELFF.

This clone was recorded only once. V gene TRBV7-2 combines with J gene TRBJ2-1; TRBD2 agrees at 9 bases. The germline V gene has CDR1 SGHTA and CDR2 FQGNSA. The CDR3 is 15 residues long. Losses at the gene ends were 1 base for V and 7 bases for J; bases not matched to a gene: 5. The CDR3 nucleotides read TGTGCCAGCAGCTTAGAGCCTAGCGGGGAGAATGAGCAGTTCTTC. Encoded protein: CASSLEPSGENEQFF.

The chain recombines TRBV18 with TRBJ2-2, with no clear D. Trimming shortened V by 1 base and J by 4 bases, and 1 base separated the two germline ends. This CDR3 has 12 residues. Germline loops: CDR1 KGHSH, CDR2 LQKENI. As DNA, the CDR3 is TGTGCCAGCTCACCACGCACCGGGGAGCTGTTTTTT. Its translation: CASSPRTGELFF.

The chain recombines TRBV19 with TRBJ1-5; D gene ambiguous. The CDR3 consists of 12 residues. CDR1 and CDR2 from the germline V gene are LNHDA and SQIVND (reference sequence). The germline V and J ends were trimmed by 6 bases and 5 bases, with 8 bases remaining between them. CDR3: CASRIRYQPQHF. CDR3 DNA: TGTGCCAGTAGAATCAGGTATCAGCCCCAGCATTTT.

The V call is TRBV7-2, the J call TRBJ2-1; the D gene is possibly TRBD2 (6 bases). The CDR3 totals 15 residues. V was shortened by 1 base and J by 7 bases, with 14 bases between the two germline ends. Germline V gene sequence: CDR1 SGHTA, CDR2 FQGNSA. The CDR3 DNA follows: TGTGCCAGCAGCTTAGATAAGACTAGTTGGAATGAGCAGTTCTTC. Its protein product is CASSLDKTSWNEQFF.

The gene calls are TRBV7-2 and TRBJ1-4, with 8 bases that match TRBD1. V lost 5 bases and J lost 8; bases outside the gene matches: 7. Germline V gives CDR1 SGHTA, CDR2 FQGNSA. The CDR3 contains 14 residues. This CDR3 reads CASSEQGVREKLFF. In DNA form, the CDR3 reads TGTGCCAGCAGCGAACAGGGGGTAAGGGAAAAACTGTTTTTT.

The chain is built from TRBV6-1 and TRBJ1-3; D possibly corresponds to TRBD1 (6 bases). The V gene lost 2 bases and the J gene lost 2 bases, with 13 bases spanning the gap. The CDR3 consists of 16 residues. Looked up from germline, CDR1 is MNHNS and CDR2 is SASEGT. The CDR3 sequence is CASSERPAGAGNTIYF. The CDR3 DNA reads TGTGCCAGCAGTGAACGTCCCGCAGGGGCTGGAAACACCATATATTTT.

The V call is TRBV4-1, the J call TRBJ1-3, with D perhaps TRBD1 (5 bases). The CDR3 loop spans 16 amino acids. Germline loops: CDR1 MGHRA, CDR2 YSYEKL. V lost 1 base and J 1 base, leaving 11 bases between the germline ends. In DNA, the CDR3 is TGCGCCAGCAGCCAAGTTCGGACAACTTCTGGAAACACCATATATTTT. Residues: CASSQVRTTSGNTIYF.

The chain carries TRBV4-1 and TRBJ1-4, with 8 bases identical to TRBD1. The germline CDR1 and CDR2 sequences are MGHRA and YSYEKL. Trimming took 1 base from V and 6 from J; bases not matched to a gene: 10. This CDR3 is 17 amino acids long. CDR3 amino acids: CASSQAKGQGADEKLFF. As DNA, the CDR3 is TGCGCCAGCAGCCAAGCTAAAGGACAGGGCGCAGATGAAAAACTGTTTTTT.

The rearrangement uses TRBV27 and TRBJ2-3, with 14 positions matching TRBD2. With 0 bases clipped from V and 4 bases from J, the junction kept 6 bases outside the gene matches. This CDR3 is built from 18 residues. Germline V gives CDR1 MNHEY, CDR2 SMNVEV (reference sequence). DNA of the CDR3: TGTGCCAGCAGTTTATCCCTGGGACTAGCGGGAGCAGCAGATACGCAGTATTTT. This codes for CASSLSLGLAGAADTQYF.

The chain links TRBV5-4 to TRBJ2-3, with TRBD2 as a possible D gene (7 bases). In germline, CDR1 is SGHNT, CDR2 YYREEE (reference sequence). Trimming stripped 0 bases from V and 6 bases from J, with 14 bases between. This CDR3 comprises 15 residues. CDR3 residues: CASSLAGGATDTQYF. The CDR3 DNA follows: TGTGCCAGCAGCTTGGCTGGGGGGGCCACGGATACGCAGTATTTT.

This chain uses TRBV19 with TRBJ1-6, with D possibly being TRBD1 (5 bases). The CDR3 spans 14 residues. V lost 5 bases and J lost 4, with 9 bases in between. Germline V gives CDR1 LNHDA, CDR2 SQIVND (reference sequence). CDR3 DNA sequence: TGTGCCAGTAGTCGGGACGGTTATAATTCACCCCTCCACTTT. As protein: CASSRDGYNSPLHF.

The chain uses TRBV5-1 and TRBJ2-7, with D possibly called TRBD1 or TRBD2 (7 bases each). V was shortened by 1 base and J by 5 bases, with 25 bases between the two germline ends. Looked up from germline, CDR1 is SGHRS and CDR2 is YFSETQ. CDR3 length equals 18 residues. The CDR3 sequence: CASSLSRGGGRTADEQYF. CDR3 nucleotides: TGCGCCAGCAGCTTGTCAAGGGGAGGGGGCCGAACTGCAGACGAGCAGTACTTC.

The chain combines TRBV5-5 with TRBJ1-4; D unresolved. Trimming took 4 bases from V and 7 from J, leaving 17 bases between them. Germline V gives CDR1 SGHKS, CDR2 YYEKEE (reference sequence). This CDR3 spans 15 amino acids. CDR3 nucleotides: TGTGCCAGCAGCCCGGACGTATGGGGAATTGAAAAACTGTTTTTT. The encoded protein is CASSPDVWGIEKLFF.